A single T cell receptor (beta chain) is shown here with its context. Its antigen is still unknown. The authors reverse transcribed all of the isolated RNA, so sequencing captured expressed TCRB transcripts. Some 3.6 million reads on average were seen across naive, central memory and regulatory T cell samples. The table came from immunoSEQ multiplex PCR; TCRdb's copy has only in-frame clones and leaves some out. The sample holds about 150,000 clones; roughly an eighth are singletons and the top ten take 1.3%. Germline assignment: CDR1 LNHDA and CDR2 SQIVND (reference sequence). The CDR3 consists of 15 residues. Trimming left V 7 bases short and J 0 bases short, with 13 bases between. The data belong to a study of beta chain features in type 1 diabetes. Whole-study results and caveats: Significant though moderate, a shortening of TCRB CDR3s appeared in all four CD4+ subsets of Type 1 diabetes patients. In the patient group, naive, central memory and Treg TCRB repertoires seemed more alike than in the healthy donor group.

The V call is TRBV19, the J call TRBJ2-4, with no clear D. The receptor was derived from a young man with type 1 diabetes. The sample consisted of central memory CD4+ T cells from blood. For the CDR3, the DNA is TGTGCCAGTAATGAGTTCGGCCTAGCCAAAAACATTCAGTACTTC. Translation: CASNEFGLAKNIQYF.